This T cell receptor (beta chain) was obtained from a study of CD8 T cells in ankylosing spondylitis. By quantitative 5'-RACE with molecular barcodes, the TCR beta libraries were made. In TCRdb, the 5' RACE reads were re-called with MiXCR into one record per CDR3 protein. The table shows over 450,000 distinct CDR3 sequences, with roughly 12% occurring only once. In its sample, this clonotype was seen many times. Its antigen is unidentified. The trim removed 1 base at V and 7 bases at J, leaving 3 bases unmatched. CDR3 length equals 14 residues. Germline V gene lookup returns CDR1 LGHNA and CDR2 YNFKEQ. Study-wide results and limits: Matched ankylosing spondylitis synovial fluid reportedly contained a significantly enriched population of disease-linked clones. Certain motif variants had earlier been reported in reactive arthritis synovial fluid and blood. A motif in TCR beta, a set of eight or nine highly homologous variants, appeared characteristic of ankylosing spondylitis blood. Disease-linked clones were found to be CD8+ and relatively rare in peripheral blood.

This TCR derives from a male donor with ankylosing spondylitis. This chain joins TRBV4-2 and TRBJ1-4; 7 bases map to TRBD1. The source material was blood, either unsorted or a sorted T cell fraction (not recorded which). The chain's CDR3 is CASSQGQGSEKLFF. CDR3 in DNA: TGTGCCAGCAGCCAAGGACAGGGATCTGAAAAACTGTTTTTT.